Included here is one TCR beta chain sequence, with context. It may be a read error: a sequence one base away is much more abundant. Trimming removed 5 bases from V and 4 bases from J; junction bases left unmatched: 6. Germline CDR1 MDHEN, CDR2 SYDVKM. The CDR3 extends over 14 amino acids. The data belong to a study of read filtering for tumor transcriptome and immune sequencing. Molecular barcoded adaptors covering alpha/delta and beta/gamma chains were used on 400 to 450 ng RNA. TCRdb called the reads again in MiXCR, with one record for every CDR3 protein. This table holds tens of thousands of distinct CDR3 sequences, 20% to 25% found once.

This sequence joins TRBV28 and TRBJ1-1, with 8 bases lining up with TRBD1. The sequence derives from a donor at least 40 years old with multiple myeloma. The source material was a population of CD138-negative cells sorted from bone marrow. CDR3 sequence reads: CASSPGQGVTEAFF. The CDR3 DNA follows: TGTGCCAGCAGTCCCGGACAGGGTGTCACTGAAGCTTTCTTT.